This T cell receptor beta chain was identified during a study of CD8+ T cells in alopecia areata. This clone was seen only a few times. No antigen is known for it. Study findings and constraints: In lesional scalp, particularly from alopecia totalis/universalis, clonality was higher than in normal scalp. It was less clear whether patients shared TCRs than it was in mice, possibly because of HLA.

After isolation, RNA underwent reverse transcription to generate cDNA as the sequencing template. Repertoires were generated with immunoSEQ multiplex PCR, while TCRdb's copy carries only in-frame clones and drops some. The repertoire includes around 36,000 clones, over 50% of them detected once, and approximately 1.7% sits in the top ten. For several patients, CD4+ cells were sorted into CD25+CD127- cells. Researchers took lesional scalp punch biopsies and peripheral blood from people who were alopecia areata patients. PBMCs, the starting material, were the source of sorted CD4+ and CD8+ T cells. The sample taken for sequencing was CD4+ Tregs sorted from blood. This receptor was taken from a human donor with alopecia areata.

CDR3 in amino acids: CASSPLLSGSSYNEQFF. The CDR3, as DNA: TGTGCCAGCTCACCTTTACTCAGCGGGAGCTCCTACAATGAGCAGTTCTTC. V is TRBV18 and J is TRBJ2-1, with TRBD2 matching 8 bases. Per germline, CDR1 KGHSH and CDR2 LQKENI. V was clipped by 3 bases and J by 0 bases; unmatched bases: 7. This CDR3 region has 17 residues.